Sequencing of this T cell receptor (beta chain) was carried out in a study of blood T cell repertoires in COVID-19. TCRdb's copy holds only in-frame clones and misses some; the assay was immunoSEQ multiplex PCR. In the table there are fewer than 250,000 clones, around 90% of which are singletons. With 4 bases clipped from V and 4 bases from J, the junction kept 6 bases outside the gene matches. The CDR3 is 14 residues long. Per germline, CDR1 MGHRA and CDR2 YSYEKL. Recruits, aged roughly 18 to 89 years, lived in 24 US areas. All exposed participants met a person with COVID-19 within 2 weeks before entering the study.

The chain employs TRBV4-1 and TRBJ2-7, with TRBD1 matching over 8 bases. Sequenced: PBMCs or T cells enriched from blood (not recorded which). This receptor was taken from a young man who had been exposed to COVID-19. For the CDR3, the DNA is TGCGCCAGCAGCCTACGGGACAGGCGGTACGAGCAGTACTTC. It encodes CASSLRDRRYEQYF.